Below, 7 T cell receptor beta chains from the same sample are listed, as sequenced in a study of CD8+CD57+ T cells in acquired aplastic anemia. The template used for profiling TCR beta VDJ and CDR3 was genomic DNA. TCRdb fed the reads into MiXCR, producing one record per CDR3 protein. The table shows about 180,000 distinct CDR3 sequences, with around 50% occurring only once. For sequencing, patients were chosen who had shown expansion of CD8+CD57+ cells by flow cytometry. The sequencing input was sorted CD4+, CD8+, or CD8+CD57+ T cells (not recorded which) from PBMCs. The origin of the receptors is a human donor with aplastic anemia.

The rearrangement joins TRBV10-2 to TRBJ1-5; possibly TRBD1 for D (5 bases). The CDR3 extends over 17 amino acids. From germline, CDR1 is WSHSY and CDR2 SAAADI. The germline V and J ends were trimmed by 3 bases and 7 bases, with 22 bases remaining between them. The CDR3 is CASSDPLGQSRGQPQHF. The DNA of the CDR3 is TGCGCCAGCAGTGACCCTTTGGGGCAGTCACGAGGACAGCCCCAGCATTTT.

This chain connects TRBV20-1 to TRBJ1-6; TRBD1 is a possible D gene (5 bases). The length of the CDR3 is 13 residues. The germline V and J ends were trimmed by 6 bases and 9 bases, with 15 bases remaining between them. The germline V gene encodes CDR1 DFQATT and CDR2 SNEGSKA (reference sequence). The CDR3 region is CSAGEGEGSPLHF. CDR3 sequence (DNA): TGCAGTGCAGGGGAAGGGGAAGGTTCACCCCTCCACTTT.

This clonotype was recorded only once. CDR3 protein: CAISQGTDSNQPQHF. The CDR3 nucleotides read TGTGCCATCAGTCAAGGGACCGACAGCAATCAGCCCCAGCATTTT. The V and J genes are TRBV10-3 and TRBJ1-5; tentative D call: TRBD1 (5 bases). V was pared by 5 bases and J by 1 base, with 12 bases between. Per germline, CDR1 ENHRY and CDR2 SYGVKD. This CDR3 has 15 amino acids.

The rearrangement links TRBV6-1 to TRBJ2-3, with 11 bases lining up with TRBD1. The CDR3 loop spans 14 amino acids. V lost 5 bases to trimming and J lost 8 bases; unmatched junction nucleotides: 6. Germline CDR1 MNHNS, CDR2 SASEGT. The CDR3 DNA reads as TGTGCCAGCAGTCAGGGACAGGGGGGTGGTACGCAGTATTTT. Encoded protein: CASSQGQGGGTQYF.

There are many counts of this clonotype. The chain has TRBV12-3 or TRBV12-4 and TRBJ2-1; 11 nucleotides agree with TRBD2. V was clipped by 6 bases and J by 5 bases; unmatched bases: 6. The CDR3 contains 15 residues. Here the CDR3 DNA reads TGTGCCAGCAGACTTAGCGGGGGGGCACACAATGAGCAGTTCTTC. Its protein product is CASRLSGGAHNEQFF.

The chain couples TRBV2 to TRBJ2-3; 12 bases match TRBD2. V shed 8 bases, J shed 2 bases, and the junction held 5 bases outside the gene matches. The CDR3 contains 15 residues. Germline V gene sequence: CDR1 SNHLY, CDR2 FYNNEI. CDR3 nucleotide sequence: TGTGCCAGCGGCCTAGCGGGGGGGACCACAGATACGCAGTATTTT. It translates to CASGLAGGTTDTQYF.

The V and J genes are TRBV9 and TRBJ2-6; D gene ambiguous. The V and J ends lost 3 bases and 1 base respectively, with 14 bases between them. The CDR3 length is 17 residues. Germline V CDR1 and CDR2: SGDLS, YYNGEE. The DNA of the CDR3 is TGTGCCAGCAGCGGTGCGGCGCAAGTATCTGGGGCCAACGTCCTGACTTTC. Translating gives CASSGAAQVSGANVLTF.